Described below is a single T cell receptor (beta chain) sequence and its context. The entry originates in a study of T cell responses to AZD1222 COVID-19 vaccine. The length of the CDR3 is 14 residues. Germline loops: CDR1 SGHRS, CDR2 YFSETQ. Trimming stripped 0 bases from V and 7 bases from J, with 11 bases between. The method was immunoSEQ multiplex PCR; TCRdb's version includes in-frame clones alone and lacks a portion of them. The table includes 85,000 to 100,000 clones, around four fifths detected once. The rearrangement links TRBV5-1 to TRBJ2-1, with D perhaps matching TRBD1 (5 bases). This receptor was identified in an adult in good health. The sample in question was peripheral blood, obtained on day 0 of AZD1222 vaccination. CDR3 nucleotides: TGCGCCAGCAGCTTGGTCCAGCAGGGAAATGAGCAGTTCTTC. Protein sequence: CASSLVQQGNEQFF.